The next 20 T cell receptor beta chains were all read from a single sample in a study of cytomegalovirus exposure and HLA in healthy donors. The PCR ran on 60 Vbeta and 13 Jbeta primers. Sequenced by immunoSEQ multiplex PCR; TCRdb stores in-frame clones only, minus some. This sample has around 89,000 clones, with about 74% found just once. The source material was PBMCs. The receptors come from a man aged 35-49 years in good health and CMV-seronegative.

This clone occurred a few times. This chain joins TRBV4-3 and TRBJ1-2, with TRBD1 as a possible D gene (6 bases). Looked up from germline, CDR1 is LGHNA and CDR2 is YSLEER. This CDR3 comprises 14 residues. Deletions cut 0 bases from V and 2 bases from J, with 7 bases between. The CDR3 loop is CASSQDTGNYGYTF. The CDR3 region has the DNA TGCGCCAGCAGCCAAGATACAGGGAACTATGGCTACACCTTC.

The chain joins TRBV5-1 to TRBJ2-5; the D gene is possibly TRBD2 (6 bases). V lost 0 bases to trimming and J lost 5 bases, with 11 bases between them. The CDR3 sequence is 14 residues long. In germline, CDR1 is SGHRS, CDR2 YFSETQ. CDR3 loop: CASSLGLEGETQYF. The DNA for the CDR3 is TGCGCCAGCAGCTTGGGACTAGAGGGGGAGACCCAGTACTTC.

V and J are TRBV5-6 and TRBJ2-2; 12 nucleotides agree with TRBD1. Germline V lookup: CDR1 SGHDT, CDR2 YYEEEE. This CDR3 comprises 16 residues. Germline trimming cut 3 bases from V and 4 bases from J; bases unmatched to any gene: 4. This chain's CDR3 is CASSSGTGGFTGELFF. CDR3 DNA sequence: TGTGCCAGCAGCTCCGGGACAGGGGGCTTCACCGGGGAGCTGTTTTTT. Full variable domain (rest looked up from reference TRBV5-6 and TRBJ2-2): DAGVTQSPTHLIKTRGQQVTLRCSPKSGHDTVSWYQQALGQGPQFIFQYYEEEERQRGNFPDRFSGHQFPNYSSELNVNALLLGDSALYLCASSSGTGGFTGELFFGEGSRLTVL.

The chain links TRBV28 to TRBJ2-5; TRBD1 might be the D (6 bases). Germline V gene sequence: CDR1 MDHEN, CDR2 SYDVKM. The CDR3 length is 12 residues. Trimming pared 6 bases from V and 4 bases from J, leaving 9 bases between. CDR3 loop: CASRRGLETQYF. CDR3 DNA sequence: TGTGCCAGCAGGAGGGGGTTAGAGACCCAGTACTTC.

The V call is TRBV7-2, the J call TRBJ2-3; 11 nucleotides line up with TRBD2. V gave up 5 bases and J gave up 2 bases; unmatched junction bases: 6. The germline V gene encodes CDR1 SGHTA and CDR2 FQGNSA. The length of the CDR3 is 16 residues. The CDR3 spells CASSPTSGGFTDTQYF. CDR3 nucleotide sequence: TGTGCCAGCAGCCCCACTAGCGGGGGCTTCACAGATACGCAGTATTTT.

This sequence joins TRBV6-1 and TRBJ2-7; 7 positions agree with TRBD1. Germline V gene lookup returns CDR1 MNHNS and CDR2 SASEGT. The V segment lost 7 bases and the J segment 0 bases; nucleotides outside the gene matches: 9. The CDR3 totals 15 residues. The CDR3 bases are TGTGCCAGCACAAAGGTGACAGGGAGCTCCTACGAGCAGTACTTC. It is translated as CASTKVTGSSYEQYF.

The V call is TRBV7-9, the J call TRBJ2-4; 15 nucleotides match TRBD2. The germline V gene has CDR1 SEHNR and CDR2 FQNEAQ (reference sequence). CDR3 length: 16 amino acids. Trimming removed 5 bases from V and 6 bases from J; junction bases left unmatched: 5. CDR3: CASSGLAGGHTNIQYF. The CDR3 DNA reads as TGTGCCAGCAGCGGACTAGCGGGGGGGCACACAAACATTCAGTACTTC.

This chain connects TRBV29-1 to TRBJ1-2, with unresolved D. The CDR3 extends over 13 amino acids. The V end lost 6 bases, the J end lost 8 bases, and 19 bases lay between the germline ends. Germline V CDR1 and CDR2: SQVTM, ANQGSEA. The CDR3 DNA reads TGCAGCGTCCCGAGCGGCCTCCAAGGAGGCTACACCTTC. Protein: CSVPSGLQGGYTF.

This clone was counted between two and nine times. This rearrangement joins TRBV19 to TRBJ1-5; no clear D gene. Germline V gene lookup returns CDR1 LNHDA and CDR2 SQIVND (reference sequence). CDR3 length: 12 residues. V shed 5 bases and J shed 9 bases, with 11 bases lying between them. As DNA, the CDR3 is TGTGCCAGTAGTCCAGGATCGTTGCCCCAGCATTTT. Amino acids: CASSPGSLPQHF.

The V gene is TRBV27, the J gene TRBJ2-3; TRBD1 matches 8 bases. Germline lookup yields CDR1 MNHEY and CDR2 SMNVEV (reference sequence). This CDR3 has 14 residues. J was trimmed by 0 bases and V by 6 bases; bases with no gene match: 2. This CDR3 is CASSRTGSTDTQYF. The DNA for the CDR3 is TGTGCCAGCAGCAGGACAGGGAGCACAGATACGCAGTATTTT.

This clone was picked up one time. CDR3 DNA sequence: TGTGCCAGCAGCGGTGGACTAGCGGGAAGCACAGATACGCAGTATTTT. It translates to CASSGGLAGSTDTQYF. The gene calls are TRBV7-8 and TRBJ2-3, with 12 bases aligning to TRBD2. V was pared by 5 bases and J by 0 bases, with 3 bases of the junction left unmatched. The germline V gene encodes CDR1 SGHVS and CDR2 FQNEAQ. The CDR3 loop spans 16 amino acids.

The chain employs TRBV7-2 and TRBJ1-1; the D gene is possibly TRBD1 (6 bases). Trimming stripped 4 bases from V and 1 base from J, with 16 bases between. CDR3 length equals 16 residues. Germline CDR1 is SGHTA and CDR2 is FQGNSA. The CDR3 here is CASSSRGGGRNTEAFF. CDR3 nucleotides: TGTGCCAGCAGCTCCCGGGGGGGCGGTAGGAACACTGAAGCTTTCTTT.

The chain is built from TRBV5-1 and TRBJ1-1, with 7 bases aligning to TRBD1. Germline loops: CDR1 SGHRS, CDR2 YFSETQ. The CDR3 is 15 residues long. Trimming at V came to 0 bases and at J to 5 bases, leaving 7 bases not matched to a gene. The DNA of the CDR3 is TGCGCCAGCAGCTTGGCGGGGACAGTAGGGACTGAAGCTTTCTTT. Its translation is CASSLAGTVGTEAFF.

J is TRBJ1-3 and V is TRBV6-1; a possible D gene is TRBD1 (6 bases). Germline-derived CDR1 and CDR2 are MNHNS and SASEGT. Trimming shortened V by 8 bases and J by 6 bases, and 17 bases separated the two germline ends. The CDR3 covers 14 residues. The chain's CDR3 is CASLSGGRENTIYF. CDR3 bases: TGTGCCAGCCTATCCGGGGGGCGTGAAAACACCATATATTTT.

The chain uses TRBV9 and TRBJ2-6; D may be TRBD1 (5 bases). The CDR3 runs 15 residues. Trimming removed 4 bases from V and 4 bases from J, with 12 bases in between. CDR1 and CDR2 from the germline V gene are SGDLS and YYNGEE. The CDR3 DNA is TGTGCCAGCAGCCCTCGGACAACCGGGGCCAACGTCCTGACTTTC. Encoded protein: CASSPRTTGANVLTF.

V and J are TRBV28 and TRBJ2-7, with D unresolved. CDR3 length equals 11 residues. Trimming cost V 5 bases and J 3 bases, with 5 bases left between them. Germline CDR1 is MDHEN and CDR2 is SYDVKM. The CDR3 DNA is TGTGCCAGCAGTCCGGGCTACGAGCAGTACTTC. The encoded protein is CASSPGYEQYF. Variable domain in full (rest from reference TRBV28 and TRBJ2-7): DVKVTQSSRYLVKRTGEKVFLECVQDMDHENMFWYRQDPGLGLRLIYFSYDVKMKEKGDIPEGYSVSREKKERFSLILESASTNQTSMYLCASSPGYEQYFGPGTRLTVT.

The chain employs TRBV5-5 and TRBJ2-7, with 8 bases that match TRBD1. The V gene end was trimmed by 2 bases and the J gene end by 2 bases; junction bases not matched to a gene: 3. The CDR3 consists of 14 residues. Germline V lookup: CDR1 SGHKS, CDR2 YYEKEE (reference sequence). The CDR3 is CASSFWTGTYEQYF. The CDR3, as DNA: TGTGCCAGCAGCTTCTGGACAGGGACCTACGAGCAGTACTTC.

This clone was seen only a few times. This chain links TRBV25-1 with TRBJ1-5; the D gene is possibly TRBD1 (6 bases). Trimming shortened V by 9 bases and J by 3 bases, and 15 bases separated the two germline ends. The CDR3 contains 14 residues. Germline CDR1 reads MGHDK; CDR2 reads SYGVNS. CDR3 nucleotide sequence: TGTGCCAGGGCGCGGGGGCTCCCCAATCAGCCCCAGCATTTT. Its translation is CARARGLPNQPQHF.

This chain links TRBV7-8 with TRBJ1-2; D remains ambiguous. The CDR3 consists of 16 residues. The germline CDR1 and CDR2 sequences are SGHVS and FQNEAQ. The ends were cut back, 4 bases at V and 0 bases at J, with 15 bases in the middle. CDR3 sequence (DNA): TGTGCCAGCAGCTCGAATCGAGGGCATGCTAACTATGGCTACACCTTC. Amino acids: CASSSNRGHANYGYTF.

V and J are TRBV4-2 and TRBJ2-1; D may be TRBD2 (6 bases). The CDR3 runs to 16 residues. Per the germline V gene, CDR1 is LGHNA and CDR2 is YNFKEQ. V was pared by 0 bases and J by 1 base, with 10 bases between. The CDR3 is CASSQDSAGSYNEQFF. The CDR3 nucleotides read TGTGCCAGCAGCCAAGATTCTGCGGGGTCCTACAATGAGCAGTTCTTC.